This TCR beta chain was sequenced in a study of cytomegalovirus exposure and HLA in healthy donors. In regard to this clone: What it recognizes is unknown.

The repertoire was sequenced with immunoSEQ multiplex PCR; TCRdb's copy has only in-frame clones and lacks some. The sample consists of a few hundred thousand clones, roughly 91% of them appearing once. Study-wide results and limits: Under in vitro conditions, a few CMV-associated chains were confirmed as specific for CMV antigens. Published work reported that the classifier diagnosed cytomegalovirus status with high specificity and sensitivity. Associated with cytomegalovirus, according to the listing, were 150 to 200 TCR beta chains.

The V gene's germline CDR1 is SGHDN and CDR2 FVKESK. This CDR3 contains 16 residues. The V segment lost 0 bases and the J segment 5 bases; nucleotides outside the gene matches: 2. The donors were in the approximately 120-subject validation cohort; that cohort was separate from the roughly 730-subject first cohort. The sequenced material came from PBMCs. This TCR was recovered from a woman under 40 in good health and CMV-seronegative. The chain recombines TRBV14 with TRBJ2-1; TRBD2 aligns across 12 bases. The CDR3 loop is CASSQEWTSGNNEQFF. CDR3 nucleotide sequence: TGTGCCAGCAGCCAAGAGTGGACTAGCGGGAACAATGAGCAGTTCTTC.